One sample yielded the 32 T cell receptor beta chains listed below, sequenced in a study of graft-versus-host responses after intestinal transplantation. Responders (approximately 200,000, CFSE-labeled) met approximately 200,000 stimulators that were irradiated and violet-dye-labeled. Produced via immunoSEQ multiplex PCR; TCRdb's table is partial and in-frame only. The profile shows about 23,000 clones, about 45% of them singletons. Source: alloreactive CD8+ T cells from a mixed lymphocyte reaction culture, taken before transplantation. Subset noted: CFSE-low proliferating T cells sorted from approximately 6-day pre-transplant mixed lymphocyte reaction (GvH or HvG direction). These receptors all stem from a human patient who was an organ donor for intestinal transplantation.

The V call is TRBV2, the J call TRBJ1-1; a weak D match, TRBD1 (5 bases). CDR1 is SNHLY and CDR2 is FYNNEI in the germline V gene. This CDR3 has 19 amino acids. The V gene lost 2 bases and the J gene lost 1 base, with 23 bases spanning the gap. CDR3 coding DNA: TGTGCCAGCAGTGAAATCGTCAGGGTCACGGGGATCAAGAACACTGAAGCTTTCTTT. Its protein product is CASSEIVRVTGIKNTEAFF. Drawing the rest from reference TRBV2 and TRBJ1-1, the complete variable domain is EPEVTQTPSHQVTQMGQEVILRCVPISNHLYFYWYRQILGQKVEFLVSFYNNEISEKSEIFDDQFSVERPDGSNFTLKIRSTKLEDSAMYFCASSEIVRVTGIKNTEAFFGQGTRLTVV.

This clone was detected a few times. The chain combines TRBV30 with TRBJ2-1, with 10 bases fitting TRBD2. CDR1 and CDR2 from the germline V gene are GTSNPN and SVGIG (reference sequence). This CDR3 is built from 17 residues. V shed 1 base, J shed 0 bases, and the junction held 6 bases outside the gene matches. The DNA of the CDR3 is TGTGCCTGGAGTGGGACTAGCGGCCCGAGCTCCTACAATGAGCAGTTCTTC. Translation: CAWSGTSGPSSYNEQFF.

The chain has TRBV10-3 and TRBJ2-1, with 11 bases fitting TRBD2. The length of the CDR3 is 15 residues. The V segment lost 2 bases and the J segment 9 bases; nucleotides outside the gene matches: 6. Germline CDR1 ENHRY, CDR2 SYGVKD. This CDR3 reads CAISESSGRAGEQFF. In DNA, the CDR3 is TGTGCCATCAGTGAGAGTAGCGGGAGGGCCGGTGAGCAGTTCTTC.

This clone turned up a few times. The chain joins TRBV27 to TRBJ2-1; 11 bases fit TRBD2. Trimming at V came to 4 bases and at J to 4 bases, leaving 6 bases not matched to a gene. Germline V lookup: CDR1 MNHEY, CDR2 SMNVEV (reference sequence). CDR3 length equals 16 residues. The CDR3 nucleotides are TGTGCCAGCAGTTGGGGACTAGCGGTTAAATACAATGAGCAGTTCTTC. This gives the protein CASSWGLAVKYNEQFF.

J is TRBJ2-1 and V is TRBV29-1; no firm D call. Germline-derived CDR1 and CDR2 are SQVTM and ANQGSEA. Between the trimmed V and J ends, which lost 7 bases and 7 bases, there was a span of 5 bases. The CDR3 totals 9 residues. CDR3 region: CSASNEQFF. CDR3 bases: TGCAGCGCTTCGAATGAGCAGTTCTTC.

This clone was seen a handful of times. In DNA form, the CDR3 reads TGTGCCAGCAGTTTGACAGACCTGTACGAGCAGTACTTC. This translates into CASSLTDLYEQYF. The rearrangement links TRBV27 to TRBJ2-7; a weak D match, TRBD1 (5 bases). There are 13 residues in the CDR3. V lost 3 bases to trimming and J lost 4 bases, with 10 bases between them. The germline gives CDR1 MNHEY, CDR2 SMNVEV (reference sequence).

The chain joins TRBV6-1 to TRBJ1-1; D unresolved. The CDR3 spans 14 residues. V was clipped by 6 bases and J by 3 bases, with 14 bases between them. Germline CDR1 is MNHNS and CDR2 is SASEGT. Here the CDR3 DNA reads TGTGCCAGCAGCTTTACTAGCGTGGACACTGAAGCTTTCTTT. Translating it yields CASSFTSVDTEAFF.

The rearrangement joins TRBV6-6 to TRBJ2-1, with 8 bases fitting TRBD2. The CDR3 totals 15 residues. With V trimmed by 2 bases and J by 0 bases, 0 bases remained unmatched. Germline V gene data show CDR1 as MNHNY and CDR2 as SVGAGI (reference sequence). In nucleotides, the CDR3 is TGTGCCAGCAGTTACGGGACTAGCTCCTACAATGAGCAGTTCTTC. It is translated as CASSYGTSSYNEQFF.

The rearrangement joins TRBV9 to TRBJ1-3, with no clear D. V lost 4 bases and J 0 bases, leaving 11 bases between the germline ends. CDR1 SGDLS and CDR2 YYNGEE come from the germline V gene. CDR3 length: 15 amino acids. The CDR3 DNA follows: TGTGCCAGCAGCCCAGGACGGACCTCTGGAAACACCATATATTTT. Translation: CASSPGRTSGNTIYF.

The gene calls are TRBV11-2 and TRBJ1-4, with D tentatively TRBD1 (5 bases). Trimming took 5 bases from V and 7 from J, leaving 17 bases between them. The germline gives CDR1 SGHAT, CDR2 FQNNGV. This CDR3 region has 15 residues. The DNA for the CDR3 is TGTGCCAGCAGCCTAAACGGCAGGGAAGGTGAAAAACTGTTTTTT. Translation: CASSLNGREGEKLFF.

This clone was seen a handful of times. The chain joins TRBV5-8 to TRBJ2-3; weak D call: TRBD1 (6 bases). CDR3 size: 16 residues. Trimming took off 3 bases at V and 0 bases at J, with 14 bases between the two ends. CDR1 SGHTS and CDR2 YDEGEE come from the germline V gene. DNA for the CDR3: TGTGCCAGCAGCTCGGCTCAGGGGTGGAGCACAGATACGCAGTATTTT. Its translation: CASSSAQGWSTDTQYF.

In this sample, this clone is medium-sized. This chain uses TRBV2 with TRBJ2-7, with D possibly TRBD1 on 5 matching bases. V shed 4 bases and J shed 3 bases, with 10 bases lying between them. The CDR3 has 13 residues. Germline V gene sequence: CDR1 SNHLY, CDR2 FYNNEI. CDR3 loop: CASSGTRNYEQYF. CDR3 nucleotides: TGTGCCAGCAGTGGGACAAGAAACTACGAGCAGTACTTC.

The chain joins TRBV19 to TRBJ2-3, with 8 bases fitting TRBD2. V lost 10 bases to trimming and J lost 4 bases; unmatched junction nucleotides: 4. The CDR3 has 12 residues. Germline assignment: CDR1 LNHDA and CDR2 SQIVND (reference sequence). The CDR3 loop is CATALAADTQYF. DNA of the CDR3: TGTGCCACCGCACTAGCGGCAGATACGCAGTATTTT.

The chain has TRBV6-1 and TRBJ2-3; D call uncertain. Germline lookup yields CDR1 MNHNS and CDR2 SASEGT. Trimming took 6 bases from V and 0 from J, leaving 7 bases between them. This CDR3 is built from 13 residues. In nucleotides, the CDR3 is TGTGCCAGCAGCCTTTACAGCACAGATACGCAGTATTTT. Translating it yields CASSLYSTDTQYF.

The V gene is TRBV6-1, the J gene TRBJ2-7; tentatively, D is TRBD1 or TRBD2 (5 bases each). The V and J ends lost 7 bases and 3 bases respectively, with 16 bases between them. CDR1 is MNHNS, CDR2 SASEGT, per germline. This CDR3 is 14 amino acids long. The CDR3 DNA is TGTGCCAGCAAGTGGGGGACCCTCTACTACGAGCAGTACTTC. Its translation: CASKWGTLYYEQYF.

Here the CDR3 DNA reads TGTGCCAGTAAAATAGCGGGAGTAAACAATGAGCAGTTCTTC. This sequence encodes CASKIAGVNNEQFF. This rearrangement joins TRBV19 to TRBJ2-1, with 9 bases identical to TRBD2. Germline CDR1 LNHDA, CDR2 SQIVND (reference sequence). The CDR3 spans 14 residues. Trimming cost V 7 bases and J 5 bases; bases outside gene matches: 6.

This clone was seen a few times. The chain uses TRBV2 and TRBJ2-3; TRBD2 matches at 10 bases. CDR1 is SNHLY and CDR2 is FYNNEI in the germline V gene. This CDR3 region has 15 residues. V gave up 3 bases and J gave up 5 bases; unmatched junction bases: 5. The CDR3 DNA reads as TGTGCCAGCAGTGATGTAGCGGGAGGAAAAGATACGCAGTATTTT. Translation: CASSDVAGGKDTQYF. Full variable domain (rest looked up from reference TRBV2 and TRBJ2-3): EPEVTQTPSHQVTQMGQEVILRCVPISNHLYFYWYRQILGQKVEFLVSFYNNEISEKSEIFDDQFSVERPDGSNFTLKIRSTKLEDSAMYFCASSDVAGGKDTQYFGPGTRLTVL.

For the CDR3, the DNA is TGTGCCAGCAGCTCGCGCAGTTCCAGCTCACAAAGTCGGGCCAACGTCCTGACTTTC. Translated, it gives CASSSRSSSSQSRANVLTF. The chain couples TRBV7-4 to TRBJ2-6; no definite D call. CDR1 is SGHVT and CDR2 is SQSDAQ in the germline V gene. The CDR3 runs to 19 residues. Between the trimmed V and J ends, which lost 4 bases and 5 bases, there was a span of 24 bases.

This chain joins TRBV19 and TRBJ1-3; 9 bases are a match to TRBD1. Germline CDR1 and CDR2: LNHDA and SQIVND (reference sequence). Trimming removed 5 bases from V and 2 bases from J; junction bases left unmatched: 13. CDR3 length: 18 residues. DNA of the CDR3: TGTGCCAGTAGTTTTGGCCCCAACAGGGGGCATGCTGGAAACACCATATATTTT. It specifies CASSFGPNRGHAGNTIYF.

The chain joins TRBV6-1 to TRBJ2-7; D ambiguous. Per germline, CDR1 MNHNS and CDR2 SASEGT. V was clipped by 2 bases and J by 2 bases, with 10 bases between them. This CDR3 region has 14 residues. The CDR3 bases are TGTGCCAGCAGTGAATTTACGGGTGCCTACGAGCAGTACTTC. Its translation: CASSEFTGAYEQYF.

The J gene is TRBJ1-1, the V gene TRBV5-1, with TRBD1 matching 9 bases. The CDR3 sequence is 16 residues long. V lost 3 bases, J lost 3 bases, and 9 bases stayed unmatched. Germline V gene sequence: CDR1 SGHRS, CDR2 YFSETQ. The CDR3 DNA is TGCGCCAGCAGCTGGGGCACCGGGACAGGGTACACTGAAGCTTTCTTT. Translating gives CASSWGTGTGYTEAFF. Supplemented by reference TRBV5-1 and TRBJ1-1, the full variable domain reads KAGVTQTPRYLIKTRGQQVTLSCSPISGHRSVSWYQQTPGQGLQFLFEYFSETQRNKGNFPGRFSGRQFSNSRSEMNVSTLELGDSALYLCASSWGTGTGYTEAFFGQGTRLTVV.

This clone was picked up one time. This chain joins TRBV18 and TRBJ2-5; possible D gene TRBD1, 5 bases. V lost 6 bases and J 5 bases, leaving 13 bases between the germline ends. Germline CDR1 is KGHSH and CDR2 is LQKENI. The CDR3 contains 13 residues. The chain's CDR3 is CASSPTAHETQYF. The CDR3 DNA is TGTGCCAGCTCTCCGACAGCGCACGAGACCCAGTACTTC.

This clone has a handful of counts. This chain connects TRBV11-2 to TRBJ1-5; D gene unclear. With 1 base removed from V and 6 bases from J, the gap between germline ends came to 4 bases. The germline V gene has CDR1 SGHAT and CDR2 FQNNGV. The CDR3 runs 12 residues. The CDR3 reads CASSLGGQPQHF. CDR3 sequence (DNA): TGTGCCAGCAGCTTAGGGGGTCAGCCCCAGCATTTT. The full variable domain, with the rest looked up from reference TRBV11-2 and TRBJ1-5, is EAGVAQSPRYKIIEKRQSVAFWCNPISGHATLYWYQQILGQGPKLLIQFQNNGVVDDSQLPKDRFSAERLKGVDSTLKIQPAKLEDSAVYLCASSLGGQPQHFGDGTRLSIL.

The chain couples TRBV23-1 to TRBJ2-6; TRBD1 is a possible D gene (5 bases). TRBV23-1 is an ORF, with its function uncertain. CDR3 size: 17 residues. The CDR3 DNA is TGCGCAGGAAACGGCAGGGCTTTACTCTCTGGGGCCAACGTCCTGACTTTC. Translated, it gives CAGNGRALLSGANVLTF.

The DNA of the CDR3 is TGCGCCAGCAGCCACTCGGGGCGCTACGAGCAGTACTTC. As protein: CASSHSGRYEQYF. V is TRBV4-1 and J is TRBJ2-7; D is tentatively TRBD1 or TRBD2 (5 bases each). V was cut by 3 bases and J by 3 bases, with 9 bases left in between. The germline CDR1 and CDR2 sequences are MGHRA and YSYEKL. The CDR3 runs 13 residues.

This chain joins TRBV2 and TRBJ1-1; D is unclear. Per the germline V gene, CDR1 is SNHLY and CDR2 is FYNNEI. The CDR3 sequence is 16 residues long. The ends were cut back, 6 bases at V and 4 bases at J, with 21 bases in the middle. CDR3 loop: CASSAVAPSRSTEAFF. The CDR3, as DNA: TGTGCCAGCAGCGCAGTCGCCCCTTCCCGGAGCACTGAAGCTTTCTTT.

CDR3 loop: CASSWTATYYGYTF. The CDR3 nucleotides read TGTGCCAGTAGTTGGACAGCTACGTACTATGGCTACACCTTC. This chain links TRBV19 with TRBJ1-2; weak D call: TRBD1 (6 bases). CDR3 size: 14 residues. Trimming pared 5 bases from V and 3 bases from J, leaving 13 bases between. Germline CDR1 and CDR2: LNHDA and SQIVND (reference sequence).

The rearrangement uses TRBV7-2 and TRBJ2-1; 9 bases match TRBD2. CDR1 is SGHTA, CDR2 FQGNSA, per germline. Losses at the gene ends were 2 bases for V and 5 bases for J; bases not matched to a gene: 16. CDR3 length: 19 residues. This chain's CDR3 is CASSLSLGLAGIIHNEQFF. CDR3 sequence (DNA): TGTGCCAGCAGCTTATCGCTGGGGCTAGCGGGAATTATCCACAATGAGCAGTTCTTC.

This clone counts as medium-sized (0.01 to 0.1%). V usage is TRBV11-2 and J usage is TRBJ2-7, with 7 positions matching TRBD1. The V gene end was trimmed by 3 bases and the J gene end by 2 bases; junction bases not matched to a gene: 10. CDR1 is SGHAT and CDR2 is FQNNGV in the germline V gene. This CDR3 has 16 amino acids. The CDR3 DNA follows: TGTGCCAGCAGCTTCCATACGACAGGGTTCACCTACGAGCAGTACTTC. Its protein is CASSFHTTGFTYEQYF.

V and J are TRBV2 and TRBJ1-4; weak D call: TRBD1 (5 bases). The CDR3 spans 15 residues. Deletions cut 2 bases from V and 5 bases from J, with 12 bases between. CDR1 is SNHLY and CDR2 is FYNNEI in the germline V gene. Written as DNA, the CDR3 is TGTGCCAGCAGTGAAAGTTTAGGGGAAAATGAAAAACTGTTTTTT. This gives the protein CASSESLGENEKLFF.

Only one count was recorded for this clone. The genes are TRBV7-3 and TRBJ2-1; D is perhaps TRBD2 (6 bases). The CDR3 is made up of 16 amino acids. Germline assignment: CDR1 SGHTA and CDR2 FQGTGA. The ends were cut back, 6 bases at V and 0 bases at J, with 15 bases in the middle. The CDR3 DNA follows: TGTGCCAGCAGTTATGCTAGCGCCAGCTCCTACAATGAGCAGTTCTTC. Protein product: CASSYASASSYNEQFF.

The rearrangement links TRBV5-5 to TRBJ1-5; D gene ambiguous. Germline V gives CDR1 SGHKS, CDR2 YYEKEE (reference sequence). V dropped 0 bases and J dropped 0 bases, with 10 bases sitting between them. The CDR3 spans 16 residues. CDR3 nucleotides: TGTGCCAGCAGCTTGGAATGTAGATATAGCAATCAGCCCCAGCATTTT. This codes for CASSLECRYSNQPQHF.